These 18 T cell receptor beta chains came from one sample sequenced in a study of CD8+ T cells in alopecia areata. Once RNA had been extracted, it was reverse transcribed into cDNA to act as the sequencing template. The protocol was immunoSEQ multiplex PCR, while the TCRdb copy is restricted to in-frame clones and leaves out a portion. This sample yields some 120,000 clones, of which 45% to 50% are seen a single time; about 11% belongs to the top ten. Sequenced material: NKG2D-low CD8+ T cells sorted from blood. These receptors all come from a human donor with alopecia areata.

This clone was detected a few times. The V and J genes are TRBV29-1 and TRBJ2-7; D may be TRBD1 (6 bases). Trimming cost V 4 bases and J 4 bases, with 20 bases left between them. The CDR3 spans 15 residues. CDR1 is SQVTM, CDR2 ANQGSEA, per germline. CDR3 nucleotides: TGCAGCGTTGGGACTGACAGGCGGGCGGTGTACGAGCAGTACTTC. It encodes CSVGTDRRAVYEQYF.

V and J are TRBV15 and TRBJ1-2; D perhaps matches TRBD1 (6 bases). The CDR3 length is 16 residues. Germline loops: CDR1 LNHNV, CDR2 YYDKDF (reference sequence). The V end lost 0 bases, the J end lost 6 bases, and 17 bases lay between the germline ends. This CDR3 is CATSRDRGAVAHGYTF. Here the CDR3 DNA reads TGTGCCACCAGCAGAGATCGGGGGGCGGTCGCCCATGGCTACACCTTC.

This chain connects TRBV27 to TRBJ2-7, with unresolved D. V lost 4 bases and J lost 6, with 13 bases in between. CDR1 and CDR2 (germline): MNHEY, SMNVEV (reference sequence). The CDR3 spans 13 residues. The CDR3 sequence: CASSSSIAFEQYF. For the CDR3, the DNA is TGTGCCAGCAGTTCGTCGATCGCCTTCGAGCAGTACTTC.

The chain joins TRBV29-1 to TRBJ2-1; TRBD2 agrees at 7 bases. Germline V gene data show CDR1 as SQVTM and CDR2 as ANQGSEA. This CDR3 spans 16 amino acids. V was clipped by 0 bases and J by 2 bases; unmatched bases: 7. The CDR3 DNA reads as TGCAGCGTTGAAGATCTCGGGGGAGGGACCTACAATGAGCAGTTCTTC. It codes for CSVEDLGGGTYNEQFF.

This clone was detected ten times or more. The V and J genes are TRBV2 and TRBJ2-7, with D tentatively TRBD1 or TRBD2 (5 bases each). CDR3 size: 17 residues. The germline V gene has CDR1 SNHLY and CDR2 FYNNEI. Trimming stripped 5 bases from V and 0 bases from J, with 20 bases between. The CDR3 loop reads CASSSTPWDRSSYEQYF. Written as DNA, the CDR3 is TGTGCCAGCAGTAGTACTCCTTGGGACCGCAGCTCCTACGAGCAGTACTTC.

V and J are TRBV29-1 and TRBJ2-2; TRBD2 might be the D (6 bases). Per germline, CDR1 SQVTM and CDR2 ANQGSEA. The CDR3 length is 15 residues. V lost 4 bases and J lost 0, with 12 bases in between. The CDR3 region is CSVVGRGTNTGELFF. Here the CDR3 DNA reads TGCAGCGTTGTCGGGCGGGGCACGAACACCGGGGAGCTGTTTTTT.

This clone has just one count. The chain carries TRBV13 and TRBJ2-1; 7 bases fit TRBD2. The CDR3 loop spans 17 amino acids. V trimming: 5 bases; J trimming: 14 bases; junction bases outside the gene matches: 24. Germline lookup yields CDR1 PRHDT and CDR2 FYEKMQ (reference sequence). The DNA for the CDR3 is TGTGCCAGCAGCCACACCACCCAGGGAGGGGACGCTGAACTCGAGTTCTTC. It translates to CASSHTTQGGDAELEFF. The full variable domain, in which reference TRBV13 and TRBJ2-1 provide the parts outside the CDR3, is AAGVIQSPRHLIKEKRETATLKCYPIPRHDTVYWYQQGPGQDPQFLISFYEKMQSDKGSIPDRFSAQQFSDYHSELNMSSLELGDSALYFCASSHTTQGGDAELEFFGPGTRLTVL.

Points on this clone: Within the sample, other DNA sequences also encode this same CDR3. V usage is TRBV29-1 and J usage is TRBJ1-1; tentative D call: TRBD1 (5 bases). The germline CDR1 and CDR2 sequences are SQVTM and ANQGSEA. The V end was cut by 6 bases, the J end by 5 bases, with 7 bases between. The CDR3 length is 10 residues. CDR3 coding DNA: TGCAGCGTGGAGGGGACTGAAGCTTTCTTT. Its protein is CSVEGTEAFF.

Only a few counts were recorded for this clone. This chain links TRBV28 with TRBJ2-2; TRBD1 might be the D (5 bases). V lost 7 bases and J 10 bases, leaving 19 bases between the germline ends. CDR1 MDHEN and CDR2 SYDVKM come from the germline V gene. The CDR3 has 14 amino acids. The CDR3 nucleotides are TGTGCCAGCACCCTTAGGGGTGGTGGCGTGGAGCTGTTTTTT. Its protein is CASTLRGGGVELFF.

The CDR3 region is CASSQAYRDRGFEQFF. The CDR3 DNA follows: TGTGCCAGCAGCCAAGCGTATCGGGACAGAGGATTTGAGCAGTTCTTC. This chain links TRBV4-2 with TRBJ2-1, with TRBD1 matching 7 bases. With 1 base clipped from V and 9 bases from J, the junction kept 12 bases outside the gene matches. Germline CDR1 LGHNA, CDR2 YNFKEQ. This CDR3 has 16 amino acids.

This clone has just a few counts. The gene calls are TRBV19 and TRBJ2-3, with 9 bases that match TRBD1. The J segment lost 5 bases and the V segment lost 3 bases, leaving 6 bases of the junction unmatched. Germline loops: CDR1 LNHDA, CDR2 SQIVND (reference sequence). The CDR3 is 15 amino acids. The CDR3 DNA reads as TGTGCCAGTAGTATTGGGACAGGGCATATAGATACGCAGTATTTT. Amino acid sequence: CASSIGTGHIDTQYF.

This clone was seen a few times. The chain recombines TRBV29-1 with TRBJ2-3, with 11 positions matching TRBD2. V shed 7 bases, J shed 4 bases, and the junction held 13 bases outside the gene matches. The length of the CDR3 is 16 residues. Germline V lookup: CDR1 SQVTM, CDR2 ANQGSEA. This chain's CDR3 is CSALAGGQSIADTQYF. In DNA form, the CDR3 reads TGCAGCGCTCTAGCGGGGGGTCAATCTATCGCAGATACGCAGTATTTT.

V and J are TRBV5-6 and TRBJ2-7; D may be TRBD1 or TRBD2 (7 bases each). V lost 3 bases to trimming and J lost 2 bases, with 12 bases between them. Germline loops: CDR1 SGHDT, CDR2 YYEEEE. The CDR3 sequence is 14 residues long. Written as DNA, the CDR3 is TGTGCCAGCAGCTCGGCAGGGGGGGCCTACGAGCAGTACTTC. The encoded protein is CASSSAGGAYEQYF. The full variable domain, its missing parts supplied by reference TRBV5-6 and TRBJ2-7, is DAGVTQSPTHLIKTRGQQVTLRCSPKSGHDTVSWYQQALGQGPQFIFQYYEEEERQRGNFPDRFSGHQFPNYSSELNVNALLLGDSALYLCASSSAGGAYEQYFGPGTRLTVT.

This clone was found a few times. The rearrangement uses TRBV2 and TRBJ2-1, with 9 bases lining up with TRBD2. Germline CDR1 is SNHLY and CDR2 is FYNNEI. The CDR3 length is 13 residues. The junction had 7 bases not matched to a gene; V was cut back by 10 bases and J by 6 bases. The CDR3, as DNA: TGTGCCACTTCTAGCGGGGCGACCAATGAGCAGTTCTTC. It specifies CATSSGATNEQFF.

The J gene is TRBJ2-7, the V gene TRBV9; a possible D gene is TRBD1 (6 bases). Trimming removed 3 bases from V and 3 bases from J, with 16 bases in between. The CDR3 contains 15 residues. Per the germline V gene, CDR1 is SGDLS and CDR2 is YYNGEE. The CDR3 region is CASSAGGAFSYEQYF. CDR3 nucleotide sequence: TGTGCCAGCAGCGCTGGGGGCGCCTTCAGCTACGAGCAGTACTTC.

In the case of this clone: The same CDR3 also results from other DNA sequences found in this sample. The chain is built from TRBV27 and TRBJ1-5; D unresolved. CDR1 and CDR2 from the germline V gene are MNHEY and SMNVEV (reference sequence). Trimming removed 8 bases at V and 7 bases at J, with 3 bases between. This CDR3 has 9 residues. The CDR3 region is CASGQPQHF. The CDR3, as DNA: TGTGCCAGCGGGCAGCCCCAGCATTTT.

The chain combines TRBV11-2 with TRBJ2-7; tentatively, D is TRBD1 (6 bases). Germline V lookup: CDR1 SGHAT, CDR2 FQNNGV. The length of the CDR3 is 15 residues. The ends were cut back, 5 bases at V and 2 bases at J, with 16 bases in the middle. CDR3: CASSTGQGFAYEQYF. The CDR3 DNA follows: TGTGCCAGCAGCACAGGGCAGGGTTTCGCCTACGAGCAGTACTTC.

V is TRBV6-5 and J is TRBJ2-2; no definite D call. Trimming shortened V by 2 bases and J by 6 bases, and 10 bases separated the two germline ends. CDR1 and CDR2 (germline): MNHEY, SVGAGI. The CDR3 contains 14 residues. CDR3 sequence: CASSYGIESGELFF. The CDR3 DNA is TGTGCCAGCAGTTACGGTATAGAATCCGGGGAGCTGTTTTTT.